This TCR beta chain is drawn from a study of CD8 T cells in Susac syndrome. General study points: It was acknowledged in the study that its TCR sequencing and HLA analysis involved a relatively small number of individuals.

In the case of this clonotype: Its antigen is undetermined.

The authors reverse transcribed roughly 0.5 to 1 ug RNA with random hexamers. An immunoSEQ multiplex PCR generated amplified TCR beta CDR3 products spanning 54 Vbeta and 13 Jbeta. In TCRdb, the immunoSEQ multiplex PCR reads were re-called with MiXCR into one record per CDR3 protein. The sample includes 200,000 to 250,000 distinct CDR3 sequences, 92% of them seen just once. High-throughput TCR beta sequencing covered peripheral CD8+ and CD4+ T cells. This CDR3 comprises 13 residues. CDR1 is LGHDT and CDR2 is YNNKEL in the germline V gene (reference sequence). Trimming removed 4 bases at V and 3 bases at J, with 10 bases between.

Sample: CD8+ T cells from PBMCs. The receptor was derived from a human donor with multiple sclerosis. The rearrangement joins TRBV3-1 to TRBJ2-7; no firm D call. The CDR3 DNA sequence: TGTGCCAGCAGCCCCTCGGGCGTCTACGAGCAGTACTTC. The encoded protein is CASSPSGVYEQYF.